This T cell receptor (beta chain) originates from a study of T cell responses to AZD1222 COVID-19 vaccine. Findings and limits, study-wide: Just a handful of AZD1222 recipients tested seropositive at baseline. Among spike-specific TCRs, nearly half reportedly target unmutated variant regions. Repertoires were obtained only post-peak T cell response. Clonal diversity was possibly underestimated, and the donors were mostly white British, with more females.

A note on this clone: Its target is unknown.

V lost 6 bases, J lost 3 bases, and 15 bases lay in between. The CDR3 spans 14 residues. CDR1 and CDR2 from the germline V gene are MDHEN and SYDVKM. Profiling relied on immunoSEQ multiplex PCR, and the TCRdb table lists in-frame clones only, not all of them. The table shows 95,000 to 150,000 clones, with 75% to 95% occurring only once. The chain recombines TRBV28 with TRBJ2-7; maybe TRBD1 (6 bases). This TCR was recovered from an adult who received the MenACWY meningococcal vaccine as a control. Specimen: peripheral blood, collected 28 days after the second dose of the MenACWY control vaccine. CDR3: CASRDNRAHYEQYF. The CDR3 DNA reads as TGTGCCAGCAGGGACAACAGGGCCCACTACGAGCAGTACTTC.